The present TCR beta chain was sequenced within a study of T cell responses to AZD1222 COVID-19 vaccine. About the study: Pooled in the analysis were second doses at about 4 or about 12 weeks.

The repertoire was sequenced with immunoSEQ multiplex PCR; TCRdb's copy has only in-frame clones and lacks some. The sample has 110,000 to 150,000 clones, 93% seen once; the top ten hold around 5%. Overall study results and limits: It should be noted that donors were predominantly white British and more often female, and clonal diversity was possibly underestimated.

Notes on this clone: Antigen: not known.

The V segment lost 5 bases and the J segment 7 bases; nucleotides outside the gene matches: 5. The CDR3 runs 15 residues. Germline V CDR1 and CDR2: SGHAT, FQNNGV. The receptor's source is an adult in good health. V gene TRBV11-2 combines with J gene TRBJ1-6, with 10 bases lining up with TRBD1. The material was peripheral blood, obtained on day 0 of AZD1222 vaccination. The CDR3 is CASSARQGANSPLHF. The CDR3 nucleotides read TGTGCCAGCAGCGCCCGACAGGGGGCCAATTCACCCCTCCACTTT.